The entry that follows covers one TCR beta chain sequence. Bulk CD8+ and CD4+ cells came from magnetic negative isolation; CD8+ TEMRA by FACS. The sample belongs to a study of CD8 T cells in Susac syndrome. Random hexamers were used to reverse transcribe about 0.45 to 1 ug of RNA. Amplification of the TCR beta CDR3 was carried out by immunoSEQ multiplex PCR, which spanned a total of 54 Vbeta and 13 Jbeta segments. TCRdb independently ran MiXCR on the immunoSEQ multiplex PCR reads; one entry per CDR3 protein. Seen here are around 140,000 distinct CDR3 sequences, 95% observed once, and the top ten hold approximately 0.11%. The CDR3 covers 14 residues. Germline V gene sequence: CDR1 DFQATT, CDR2 SNEGSKA (reference sequence). V shed 1 base and J shed 0 bases, with 8 bases lying between them.

Sequencing used CD4+ T cells from PBMCs. The sequence derives from a human donor with multiple sclerosis. The rearrangement uses TRBV20-1 and TRBJ2-3; D unresolved. Written as DNA, the CDR3 is TGCAGTGCTAGAGGACACCCAAGCACAGATACGCAGTATTTT. This encodes CSARGHPSTDTQYF.